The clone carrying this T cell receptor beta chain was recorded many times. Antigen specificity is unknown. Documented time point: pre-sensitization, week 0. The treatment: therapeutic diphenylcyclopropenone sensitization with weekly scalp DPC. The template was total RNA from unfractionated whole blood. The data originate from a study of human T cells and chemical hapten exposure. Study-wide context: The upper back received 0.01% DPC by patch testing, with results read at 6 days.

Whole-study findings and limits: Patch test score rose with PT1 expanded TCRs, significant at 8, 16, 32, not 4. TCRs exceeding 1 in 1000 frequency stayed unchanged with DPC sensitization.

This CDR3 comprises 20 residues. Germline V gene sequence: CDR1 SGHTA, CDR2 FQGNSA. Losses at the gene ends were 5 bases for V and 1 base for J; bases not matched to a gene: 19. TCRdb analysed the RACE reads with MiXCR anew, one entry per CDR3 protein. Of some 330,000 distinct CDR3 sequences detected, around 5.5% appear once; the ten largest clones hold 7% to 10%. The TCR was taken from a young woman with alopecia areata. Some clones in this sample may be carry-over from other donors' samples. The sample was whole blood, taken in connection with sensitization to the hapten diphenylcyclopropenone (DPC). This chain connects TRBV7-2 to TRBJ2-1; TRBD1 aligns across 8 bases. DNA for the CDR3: TGTGCCAGCAGCGTCCCCAAACAGGGGGGCTCAGGTGAATCCTACAATGAGCAGTTCTTC. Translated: CASSVPKQGGSGESYNEQFF. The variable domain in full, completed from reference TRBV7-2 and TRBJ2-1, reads GAGVSQSPSNKVTEKGKDVELRCDPISGHTALYWYRQSLGQGLEFLIYFQGNSAPDKSGLPSDRFSAERTGGSVSTLTIQRTQQEDSAVYLCASSVPKQGGSGESYNEQFFGPGTRLTVL.